These 12 T cell receptor beta chains originate from one sample sequenced in a study of cytomegalovirus exposure and HLA in healthy donors. The PCR ran on 60 Vbeta and 13 Jbeta primers. Produced via immunoSEQ multiplex PCR; TCRdb's table is partial and in-frame only. Of approximately 70,000 clones listed, around three quarters were seen once; the top ten hold around 6%. Sequenced: PBMCs. The receptor set was obtained from a middle-aged man in good health and CMV-seronegative.

This clone has only one observation. The chain links TRBV19 to TRBJ1-1, with a tentative D call TRBD1 (6 bases). In germline, CDR1 is LNHDA, CDR2 SQIVND (reference sequence). The CDR3 covers 13 residues. The V end was cut by 4 bases, the J end by 1 base, with 7 bases between. The CDR3 nucleotides read TGTGCCAGTAGTAGGACAGCGAACACTGAAGCTTTCTTT. Amino acid sequence: CASSRTANTEAFF.

A remark on this clone: An end of the junction differs from the germline gene, which may be a read error. The chain links TRBV7-7 to TRBJ2-1, with 9 bases identical to TRBD1. The CDR3 length is 15 residues. From germline, CDR1 is SSHAT and CDR2 FNYEAQ (reference sequence). The CDR3 nucleotides are TGTGCTAGCAGCTTAGACGGGACAGGGAACAATGAGCAGTTCTTC. It yields the protein CASSLDGTGNNEQFF.

V and J are TRBV18 and TRBJ2-5; the match to TRBD2 covers 13 bases. Trimming took 5 bases from V and 2 from J; bases not matched to a gene: 11. The CDR3 loop spans 18 amino acids. The germline V gene encodes CDR1 KGHSH and CDR2 LQKENI. The CDR3: CASSSTSGGPPLQETQYF. DNA of the CDR3: TGTGCCAGCTCATCGACTAGCGGGGGGCCCCCCTTACAAGAGACCCAGTACTTC.

This chain links TRBV9 with TRBJ2-3, with TRBD2 matching over 8 bases. Germline-derived CDR1 and CDR2 are SGDLS and YYNGEE. With 6 bases clipped from V and 2 bases from J, the junction kept 5 bases outside the gene matches. This CDR3 comprises 14 residues. DNA for the CDR3: TGTGCCAGCAAAGCGGGAGAAGCCACAGATACGCAGTATTTT. The encoded protein is CASKAGEATDTQYF.

The sample holds one count of this clone. The chain carries TRBV28 and TRBJ1-6, with D unresolved. The ends were cut back, 3 bases at V and 7 bases at J, with 7 bases in the middle. Germline V gene data show CDR1 as MDHEN and CDR2 as SYDVKM. This CDR3 spans 13 amino acids. CDR3 in DNA: TGTGCCAGCAGTTTCCGAGGGAATTCACCCCTCCACTTT. Its translation: CASSFRGNSPLHF. Full variable domain (rest looked up from reference TRBV28 and TRBJ1-6): DVKVTQSSRYLVKRTGEKVFLECVQDMDHENMFWYRQDPGLGLRLIYFSYDVKMKEKGDIPEGYSVSREKKERFSLILESASTNQTSMYLCASSFRGNSPLHFGNGTRLTVT.

The V gene is TRBV5-4, the J gene TRBJ2-1; possible D gene TRBD2, 5 bases. Germline CDR1 SGHNT, CDR2 YYREEE (reference sequence). The CDR3 consists of 11 residues. Between the trimmed V and J ends, which lost 5 bases and 7 bases, there was a span of 7 bases. The CDR3 coding sequence is TGTGCCAGCAGGTTAGCGAATGAGCAGTTCTTC. Protein: CASRLANEQFF.

This sequence joins TRBV30 and TRBJ2-7; 13 bases align to TRBD2. The CDR3 extends over 12 amino acids. V lost 5 bases and J lost 10; bases outside the gene matches: 5. Germline CDR1 GTSNPN, CDR2 SVGIG (reference sequence). The CDR3: CAWGTSGAFQYF. DNA for the CDR3: TGTGCCTGGGGGACTAGCGGGGCGTTTCAGTACTTC.

The V call is TRBV6-5, the J call TRBJ2-7; 8 nucleotides line up with TRBD1. Trimming at V came to 3 bases and at J to 6 bases, leaving 7 bases not matched to a gene. Germline CDR1 is MNHEY and CDR2 is SVGAGI. The CDR3 is 14 amino acids. Here the CDR3 reads CASSYDRGRGEQYF. CDR3 in DNA: TGTGCCAGCAGTTATGACAGGGGTAGAGGCGAGCAGTACTTC.

Only a few counts were recorded for this clone. The chain joins TRBV13 to TRBJ1-1, with D maybe TRBD1 (6 bases). The V and J ends lost 6 bases and 9 bases respectively, with 20 bases between them. The CDR3 runs to 14 residues. Germline CDR1 and CDR2: PRHDT and FYEKMQ (reference sequence). This CDR3 is CASSRTGPYLKAFF. For the CDR3, the DNA is TGTGCCAGCAGTAGAACAGGGCCATACCTCAAAGCTTTCTTT.

The genes are TRBV29-1 and TRBJ1-2, with D possibly matching TRBD1 (6 bases). The CDR3 spans 13 residues. CDR1 SQVTM and CDR2 ANQGSEA come from the germline V gene. V was cut by 4 bases and J by 0 bases, with 9 bases left in between. CDR3 protein: CSVGQVPNYGYTF. The CDR3 nucleotides are TGCAGCGTTGGACAGGTCCCTAACTATGGCTACACCTTC.

This clone was recorded a few times. The chain carries TRBV4-1 and TRBJ2-4; D is possibly TRBD1 (6 bases). CDR3 length: 14 amino acids. Trimming stripped 0 bases from V and 8 bases from J, with 11 bases between. Germline V gene sequence: CDR1 MGHRA, CDR2 YSYEKL. CDR3 nucleotide sequence: TGCGCCAGCAGCCAAGACGGACAGAGGTACATTCAGTACTTC. It translates to CASSQDGQRYIQYF.

Details on this clone: One end of the junction fails to match germline, which may point to a read error. V is TRBV7-2 and J is TRBJ1-5; D possibly corresponds to TRBD1 (5 bases). The CDR3 length is 15 residues. Per germline, CDR1 SGHTA and CDR2 FQGNSA. The CDR3 protein is CASSPGLNSNQPQHF. Written as DNA, the CDR3 is TGCGCCAGCAGCCCGGGACTGAATAGCAATCAGCCCCAGCATTTT. Full variable domain (outside the CDR3, taken from reference TRBV7-2 and TRBJ1-5): GAGVSQSPSNKVTEKGKDVELRCDPISGHTALYWYRQSLGQGLEFLIYFQGNSAPDKSGLPSDRFSAERTGGSVSTLTIQRTQQEDSAVYLCASSPGLNSNQPQHFGDGTRLSIL.